Ten or more counts support the clone carrying this T cell receptor beta chain. This CDR3 contains 15 residues. CDR1 and CDR2 (germline): SGHTA, FQGNSA. V gave up 3 bases and J gave up 3 bases; unmatched junction bases: 3. About 10 milliliters of peripheral blood were drawn from each donor into EDTA-treated tubes. The sample comes from a study of blood T cells in healthy people across ages. Next came a second PCR, run for about 7 to 12 cycles, which used a sample-barcoded 5' primer along with a J-beta primer mix. TCRdb reprocessed the 5' RACE reads via MiXCR and lists one record per CDR3 protein. The sample yields approximately 1,100,000 distinct CDR3 sequences, less than 50% seen once.

The sequenced material came from blood. This chain joins TRBV7-2 and TRBJ2-1; 9 bases are shared with TRBD1. The clonotype was recovered from a woman in her sixties in good health. CDR3 protein: CASSFRDRVYNEQFF. The CDR3 coding sequence is TGTGCCAGCAGCTTCCGGGACAGGGTCTACAATGAGCAGTTCTTC.